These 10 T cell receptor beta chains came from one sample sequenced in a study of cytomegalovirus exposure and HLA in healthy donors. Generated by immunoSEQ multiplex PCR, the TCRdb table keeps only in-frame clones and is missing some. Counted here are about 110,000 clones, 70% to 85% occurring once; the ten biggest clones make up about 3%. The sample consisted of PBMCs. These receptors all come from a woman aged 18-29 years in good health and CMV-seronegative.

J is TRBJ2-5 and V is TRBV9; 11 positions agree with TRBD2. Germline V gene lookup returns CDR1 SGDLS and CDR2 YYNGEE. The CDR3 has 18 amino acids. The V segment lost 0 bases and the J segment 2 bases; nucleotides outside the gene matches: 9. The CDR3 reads CASSVAGGTSGIQETQYF. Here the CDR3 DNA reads TGTGCCAGCAGCGTAGCGGGGGGGACTAGCGGAATACAAGAGACCCAGTACTTC.

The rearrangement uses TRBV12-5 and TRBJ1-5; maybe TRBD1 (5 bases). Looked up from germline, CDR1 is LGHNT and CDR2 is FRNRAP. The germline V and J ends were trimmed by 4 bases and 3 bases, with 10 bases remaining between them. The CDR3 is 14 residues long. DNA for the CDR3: TGTGCTAGTGGTTCCAGGGCGGACAATCAGCCCCAGCATTTT. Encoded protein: CASGSRADNQPQHF.

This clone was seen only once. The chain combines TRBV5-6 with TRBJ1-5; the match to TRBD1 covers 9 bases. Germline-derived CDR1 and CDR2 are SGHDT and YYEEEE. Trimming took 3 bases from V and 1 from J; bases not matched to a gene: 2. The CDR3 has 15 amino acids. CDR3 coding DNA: TGTGCCAGCAGCTGGGGGACAGGGAGCAATCAGCCCCAGCATTTT. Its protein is CASSWGTGSNQPQHF.

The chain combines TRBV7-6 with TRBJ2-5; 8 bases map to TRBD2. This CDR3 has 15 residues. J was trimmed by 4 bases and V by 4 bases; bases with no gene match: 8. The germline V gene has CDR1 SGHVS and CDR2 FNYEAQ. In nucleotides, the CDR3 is TGTGCCAGCAGCTGGGCCGGGGGGGCCGGAGAGACCCAGTACTTC. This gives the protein CASSWAGGAGETQYF.

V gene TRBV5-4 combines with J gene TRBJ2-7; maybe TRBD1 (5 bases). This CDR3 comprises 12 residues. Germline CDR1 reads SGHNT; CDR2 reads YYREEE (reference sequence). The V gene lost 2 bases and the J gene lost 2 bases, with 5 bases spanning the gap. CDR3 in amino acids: CASSLGAYEQYF. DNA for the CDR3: TGTGCCAGCAGCTTAGGGGCCTACGAGCAGTACTTC. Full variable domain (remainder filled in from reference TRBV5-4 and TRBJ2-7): ETGVTQSPTHLIKTRGQQVTLRCSSQSGHNTVSWYQQALGQGPQFIFQYYREEENGRGNFPPRFSGLQFPNYSSELNVNALELDDSALYLCASSLGAYEQYFGPGTRLTVT.

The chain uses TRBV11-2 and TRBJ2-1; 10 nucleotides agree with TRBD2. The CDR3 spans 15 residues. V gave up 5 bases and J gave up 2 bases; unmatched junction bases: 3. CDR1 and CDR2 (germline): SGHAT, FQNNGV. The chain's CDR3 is CASSVSGGAYNEQFF. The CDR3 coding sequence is TGTGCCAGCAGCGTAAGCGGGGGGGCCTACAATGAGCAGTTCTTC.

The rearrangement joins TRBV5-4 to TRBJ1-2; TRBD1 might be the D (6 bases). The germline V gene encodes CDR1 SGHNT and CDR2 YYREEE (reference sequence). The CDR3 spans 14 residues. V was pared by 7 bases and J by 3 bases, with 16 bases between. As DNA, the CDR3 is TGTGCCAGCGTCGATAACAGGGTGGACTATGGCTACACCTTC. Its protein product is CASVDNRVDYGYTF.

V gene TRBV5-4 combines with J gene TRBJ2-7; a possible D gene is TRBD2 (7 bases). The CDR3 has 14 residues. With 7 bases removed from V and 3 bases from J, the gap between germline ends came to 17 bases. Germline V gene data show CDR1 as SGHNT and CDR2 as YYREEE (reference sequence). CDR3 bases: TGTGCCAGCTCGGCCGGGGGGACACTCTACGAGCAGTACTTC. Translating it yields CASSAGGTLYEQYF. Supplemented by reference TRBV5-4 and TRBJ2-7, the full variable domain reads ETGVTQSPTHLIKTRGQQVTLRCSSQSGHNTVSWYQQALGQGPQFIFQYYREEENGRGNFPPRFSGLQFPNYSSELNVNALELDDSALYLCASSAGGTLYEQYFGPGTRLTVT.

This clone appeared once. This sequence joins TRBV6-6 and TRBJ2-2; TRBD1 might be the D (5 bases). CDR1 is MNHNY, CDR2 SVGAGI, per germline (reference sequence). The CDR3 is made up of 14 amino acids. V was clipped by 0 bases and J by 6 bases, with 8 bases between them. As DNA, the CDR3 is TGTGCCAGCAGTTACTCAACAGGTCCCGGGGAGCTGTTTTTT. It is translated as CASSYSTGPGELFF.

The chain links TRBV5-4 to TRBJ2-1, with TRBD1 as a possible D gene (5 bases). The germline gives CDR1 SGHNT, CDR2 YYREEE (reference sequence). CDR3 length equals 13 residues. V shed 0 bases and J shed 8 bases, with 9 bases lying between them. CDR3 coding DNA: TGTGCCAGCAGCTTGGCCCCAGGGTATGAGCAGTTCTTC. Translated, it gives CASSLAPGYEQFF.